This T cell receptor beta chain was sequenced for a study of blood T cell repertoires in COVID-19. Background on the study: Researchers got acute and convalescent COVID-19 samples from the United States, Italy and Spain.

CDR3 size: 18 residues. Trimming cost V 6 bases and J 6 bases, with 29 bases left between them. Germline CDR1 reads MNHEY; CDR2 reads SMNVEV (reference sequence). Participants were aged about 18 to 100 years from more than 20 US areas. Libraries were prepared by immunoSEQ multiplex PCR; TCRdb keeps only in-frame clonotypes and omits some of them. The sample has 45,000 to 55,000 clones, more than 75% seen once. The rearrangement uses TRBV27 and TRBJ1-2; weak D call: TRBD1 (6 bases). Sequencing was carried out using PBMCs or T cells enriched from blood (not recorded which). This receptor was obtained from a woman aged 45-65 years with acute COVID-19. CDR3: CASSYQIVGRGNVHGYTF. CDR3 coding DNA: TGTGCCAGCAGCTACCAAATTGTCGGGAGGGGGAATGTGCATGGCTACACCTTC.